These 5 T cell receptor beta chains came from one sample sequenced in a study of T cell changes during pregnancy in multiple sclerosis. The method was immunoSEQ multiplex PCR; TCRdb's version includes in-frame clones alone and lacks a portion of them. The sample lists under 50,000 clones, just over 90% seen once, with more than 0.45% in the top ten. The source material was CD4+ T cells from peripheral blood mononuclear cells, sampled in the first trimester of pregnancy. The receptor set was obtained from a female donor in good health, enrolled as a control in a pregnancy study.

The chain joins TRBV5-1 to TRBJ2-7, with TRBD2 as a possible D gene (6 bases). The V end lost 0 bases, the J end lost 12 bases, and 13 bases lay between the germline ends. CDR3 length: 12 amino acids. The germline V gene has CDR1 SGHRS and CDR2 YFSETQ. The CDR3 sequence: CASSLGGGVGYF. The CDR3, as DNA: TGCGCCAGCAGCTTGGGAGGCGGGGTCGGGTACTTC.

The gene calls are TRBV19 and TRBJ2-3, with TRBD2 matching over 7 bases. The CDR3 length is 17 residues. Losses at the gene ends were 7 bases for V and 2 bases for J; bases not matched to a gene: 15. Germline V CDR1 and CDR2: LNHDA, SQIVND (reference sequence). CDR3: CASNQPPLSGDTDTQYF. For the CDR3, the DNA is TGTGCCAGTAATCAGCCGCCTCTGAGCGGGGACACAGATACGCAGTATTTT. The full variable domain, in which reference TRBV19 and TRBJ2-3 provide the parts outside the CDR3, is DGGITQSPKYLFRKEGQNVTLSCEQNLNHDAMYWYRQDPGQGLRLIYYSQIVNDFQKGDIAEGYSVSREKKESFPLTVTSAQKNPTAFYLCASNQPPLSGDTDTQYFGPGTRLTVL.

The rearrangement joins TRBV5-5 to TRBJ1-5; the match to TRBD1 covers 10 bases. Trimming cost V 4 bases and J 7 bases; bases outside gene matches: 5. Germline CDR1 and CDR2: SGHKS and YYEKEE (reference sequence). This CDR3 comprises 14 residues. The CDR3 coding sequence is TGTGCCAGCAGCCCGGGACAGGGGAACCAGCCCCAGCATTTT. It yields the protein CASSPGQGNQPQHF.

V is TRBV5-1 and J is TRBJ1-3, with a tentative D call TRBD1 (5 bases). V was cut by 4 bases and J by 0 bases, with 14 bases left in between. Germline assignment: CDR1 SGHRS and CDR2 YFSETQ. This CDR3 contains 16 residues. CDR3: CASSPGGINSGNTIYF. The CDR3 bases are TGCGCCAGCAGCCCCGGGGGGATCAACTCTGGAAACACCATATATTTT.

The genes are TRBV4-3 and TRBJ2-6; D not resolved. Germline values: CDR1 LGHNA, CDR2 YSLEER. Trimming took off 0 bases at V and 4 bases at J, with 19 bases between the two ends. The CDR3 extends over 19 amino acids. CDR3 residues: CASSQDPMAALSGANVLTF. The CDR3 bases are TGCGCCAGCAGCCAAGATCCTATGGCGGCTCTTAGCGGGGCCAACGTCCTGACTTTC.